A selection of T cell receptor beta chains follows, all from one sample in a study of T cells after posttransplantation cyclophosphamide. Repertoires were generated with immunoSEQ multiplex PCR, while TCRdb's copy carries only in-frame clones and drops some. The sample shows approximately 24,000 clones, none of them appearing just once. Sequenced sample: PBMCs. All receptors come from a man between 45 and 60 years old in good health, CMV-negative, and a related stem cell transplant donor. The CDR3 runs from the conserved cysteine through the conserved F or W. A D gene is named only where the DNA matches it firmly. Size is stated as how often the clone was seen (once, few, many) or a class if it is expanded.

few,TRBD2,TRBJ2-7,TRBV2,CASALGTTHFDEQYF,TGTGCCAGTGCTCTCGGGACTACCCATTTCGACGAGCAGTACTTC
many,TRBD2,TRBJ2-7,TRBV7-2,CASSPWTSGPYEQYF,TGTGCCAGCAGTCCGTGGACTAGCGGACCCTACGAGCAGTACTTC
many,-,TRBJ1-5,TRBV4-2,CASSQDTRSNQPQHF,TGTGCCAGCAGCCAAGATACGCGGTCTAATCAGCCCCAGCATTTT
many,-,TRBJ2-7,TRBV21-1,CASSRDRGASSYEQYF,TGTGCCAGCAGCAGAGACAGGGGCGCTAGCTCCTACGAGCAGTACTTC
many,-,TRBJ2-7,TRBV5-1,CASNPTGYSYEQYF,TGCGCCAGCAATCCGACAGGATACTCCTACGAGCAGTACTTC
many,TRBD1,TRBJ1-1,TRBV6-6,CASRLQGTDTEAFF,TGTGCCAGCAGACTACAGGGGACGGACACTGAAGCTTTCTTT
many,-,TRBJ1-6,TRBV2,CASSIDRLGNSPLHF,TGTGCCAGCAGTATCGACAGGCTAGGGAATTCACCCCTCCACTTT
many,-,TRBJ2-5,TRBV9,CASSAGRAGLGETQYF,TGTGCCAGCAGCGCGGGCCGAGCGGGTCTCGGAGAGACCCAGTACTTC
many,-,TRBJ2-2,TRBV6-5,CASTPFAGMSSELFF,TGTGCCAGCACCCCCTTCGCCGGTATGAGCTCAGAGCTGTTTTTT
many,TRBD1,TRBJ2-7,TRBV7-3,CASSSGQGERQYF,TGTGCCAGCAGCTCGGGACAGGGTGAAAGGCAGTACTTC
many,-,TRBJ1-2,TRBV7-2,CASSNRVLAGYTF,TGTGCCAGCAGCAACAGGGTTTTGGCTGGCTACACCTTC